This TCR beta chain is drawn from a study of blood T cell repertoires in COVID-19. Per the original data handling: Cell counts per sample came from amplifying reference gene primers. The table came from immunoSEQ multiplex PCR; TCRdb's copy has only in-frame clones and leaves some out. The V and J calls and clone size come from that table; D and trimming were worked out from the DNA. The data contain fewer than 350,000 clones, around 90% of them singletons. The germline V gene has CDR1 MNHEY and CDR2 SVGAGI. The CDR3 length is 14 residues. The V gene end was trimmed by 7 bases and the J gene end by 14 bases; junction bases not matched to a gene: 11.

This sequence joins TRBV6-5 and TRBJ2-1; 13 bases are a match to TRBD2. This clonotype was obtained from a middle-aged woman who had recovered from COVID-19. Sequenced: PBMCs or T cells enriched from blood (not recorded which). DNA for the CDR3: TGTGCCAGCACCGGACTAGCGGGAGCAGAGATTGAGTTCTTC. It translates to CASTGLAGAEIEFF.